The clone carrying this TCR beta chain was found many times. No antigen is known for it. TCRdb ran MiXCR on the 5' RACE reads and lists one entry per CDR3 protein. Among around 50,000 distinct CDR3 sequences listed, about 11% were seen once. These data come from a study of early T cells in non-severe SARS-CoV-2 infection. Study-wide findings and caveats: The study's VDJdb matching favored anti-spike CD8 responses and missed private and CD4 specificities.

Trimming shortened V by 2 bases and J by 6 bases, and 11 bases separated the two germline ends. Germline loops: CDR1 MNHNS, CDR2 SASEGT. There are 14 residues in the CDR3. This rearrangement joins TRBV6-1 to TRBJ1-5, with D unresolved. This TCR came from an adult who was a healthcare worker with PCR-confirmed SARS-CoV-2 infection or an uninfected control (not recorded which). The sequencing input was whole blood. CDR3 nucleotides: TGTGCCAGCAGTGAACTGAGGGCTGGTCAGCCCCAGCATTTT. This sequence encodes CASSELRAGQPQHF.